These 10 T cell receptor beta chains share one sample of origin, sequenced in a study of cytomegalovirus exposure and HLA in healthy donors. PCR primers comprised 60 Vbeta and 13 Jbeta primers. Produced via immunoSEQ multiplex PCR; TCRdb's table is partial and in-frame only. The repertoire includes roughly 220,000 clones, 75% of them detected once, and about 1.9% sits in the top ten. Sequencing used PBMCs. Receptor source: a woman aged 25 to 39 in good health and CMV-seronegative.

This clone was counted only a few times. This chain joins TRBV7-2 and TRBJ1-1; D uncertain. Germline CDR1 and CDR2: SGHTA and FQGNSA. The CDR3 runs to 13 residues. V was pared by 5 bases and J by 4 bases, with 11 bases between. CDR3 DNA sequence: TGTGCCAGCAGCGTCAGGCTCGGCACTGAAGCTTTCTTT. Amino acids: CASSVRLGTEAFF.

The chain has TRBV6-1 and TRBJ1-2; 12 bases align to TRBD1. CDR1 and CDR2 from the germline V gene are MNHNS and SASEGT. Trimming removed 4 bases from V and 6 bases from J; junction bases left unmatched: 6. The CDR3 totals 15 residues. CDR3 DNA: TGTGCCAGCAGTGCCCGGGACAGGGGGCACCATGGCTACACCTTC. Translating gives CASSARDRGHHGYTF.

The gene calls are TRBV25-1 and TRBJ1-1; 8 positions agree with TRBD1. The germline gives CDR1 MGHDK, CDR2 SYGVNS. V was pared by 7 bases and J by 1 base, with 2 bases of the junction left unmatched. This CDR3 is built from 13 residues. CDR3 in DNA: TGTGCCAGCAATGGACAGGGGAACACTGAAGCTTTCTTT. Amino acid sequence: CASNGQGNTEAFF.

This chain joins TRBV29-1 and TRBJ2-7; 11 nucleotides agree with TRBD2. Germline values: CDR1 SQVTM, CDR2 ANQGSEA. Trimming removed 5 bases from V and 2 bases from J; junction bases left unmatched: 11. The CDR3 length is 16 residues. The CDR3 nucleotides read TGCAGCGTTTGGGGCTCACTAGCGGGAGAAACCTACGAGCAGTACTTC. It specifies CSVWGSLAGETYEQYF.

This clone was seen only a few times. V gene TRBV5-6 combines with J gene TRBJ2-3, with 7 bases aligning to TRBD1. From germline, CDR1 is SGHDT and CDR2 YYEEEE. The junction had 6 bases not matched to a gene; V was cut back by 4 bases and J by 1 base. The CDR3 consists of 15 residues. This CDR3 reads CASSHRQGGTDTQYF. In DNA form, the CDR3 reads TGTGCCAGCAGCCACAGACAGGGCGGCACAGATACGCAGTATTTT.

In this sample, this clone turned up a few times. This chain links TRBV7-9 with TRBJ2-5; a possible D gene is TRBD2 (5 bases). V was trimmed by 4 bases and J by 5 bases, leaving 17 bases between them. Germline V lookup: CDR1 SEHNR, CDR2 FQNEAQ (reference sequence). The CDR3 is 15 residues long. The CDR3 is CASSSPLGEAETQYF. CDR3 DNA sequence: TGTGCCAGCAGCTCCCCTCTGGGAGAAGCGGAGACCCAGTACTTC.

The chain carries TRBV6-5 and TRBJ1-2; 7 nucleotides agree with TRBD1. CDR3 length: 15 residues. CDR1 and CDR2 (germline): MNHEY, SVGAGI. After removal of 0 bases from V and 6 bases from J, the junction contained 7 bases not matched to a gene. The CDR3, as DNA: TGTGCCAGCAGTTACTCGGAGGGGGCGCGTAATGGCTACACCTTC. It encodes CASSYSEGARNGYTF.

V is TRBV5-5 and J is TRBJ1-2, with D perhaps matching TRBD1 (6 bases). CDR1 SGHKS and CDR2 YYEKEE come from the germline V gene (reference sequence). V shed 0 bases and J shed 4 bases, with 13 bases lying between them. This CDR3 region has 15 residues. DNA for the CDR3: TGTGCCAGCAGCTTGGAGGGGACAACGTTCTATGGCTACACCTTC. This encodes CASSLEGTTFYGYTF.

This clone was detected a few times. The rearrangement joins TRBV29-1 to TRBJ2-3, with no clear D. CDR1 SQVTM and CDR2 ANQGSEA come from the germline V gene. V lost 7 bases and J 13 bases, leaving 15 bases between the germline ends. The CDR3 has 10 residues. In DNA, the CDR3 is TGCAGCGCTTCAGATGAATTGGAGTATTTT. Its protein product is CSASDELEYF.

The chain has TRBV4-1 and TRBJ1-3; D is possibly TRBD1 (6 bases). The CDR3 consists of 16 residues. Per germline, CDR1 MGHRA and CDR2 YSYEKL. The V and J ends lost 4 bases and 0 bases respectively, with 13 bases between them. CDR3 region: CASSLRQAVSGNTIYF. The CDR3 DNA reads as TGCGCCAGCAGCCTCAGACAGGCAGTCTCTGGAAACACCATATATTTT.